The 22 T cell receptor beta chains reported below all come from one sample, sequenced in a study of T cell repertoires in cytomegalovirus infection. TCRdb analysed the reads with MiXCR anew, one entry per CDR3 protein. The repertoire includes around 49,000 distinct CDR3 sequences, roughly a fifth of them detected once, and around 27% sits in the top ten. What these receptors recognize is not known. Sequencing was performed on CD8+ T cells from cultured PBMCs, taken from culture after CMV antigen stimulation. The receptors stem from a human donor in good health (CMV status not recorded). Some clones in this sample may be carry-over from other donors' samples.

The chain has TRBV7-2 and TRBJ2-5; TRBD2 matches 12 bases. Germline V CDR1 and CDR2: SGHTA, FQGNSA. This CDR3 has 15 amino acids. V was pared by 4 bases and J by 4 bases, with 4 bases of the junction left unmatched. CDR3 residues: CASSSSGGAVETQYF. Written as DNA, the CDR3 is TGTGCCAGCAGCTCTAGCGGGGGGGCCGTAGAGACCCAGTACTTC.

This clonotype has more than one count but fewer than ten. The rearrangement uses TRBV7-8 and TRBJ1-2; D not resolved. The CDR3 length is 16 residues. V lost 5 bases, J lost 6 bases, and 22 bases lay in between. Looked up from germline, CDR1 is SGHVS and CDR2 is FQNEAQ. The CDR3 protein is CASSPHLGNPRNGYTF. CDR3 coding DNA: TGTGCCAGCAGCCCACACCTTGGGAATCCGAGGAATGGCTACACCTTC.

This clonotype has only a few counts. This chain uses TRBV7-8 with TRBJ1-6; D ambiguous. CDR1 is SGHVS, CDR2 FQNEAQ, per germline. V dropped 1 base and J dropped 8 bases, with 12 bases sitting between them. This CDR3 is built from 15 residues. This CDR3 reads CASSLGGDGYSPLHF. The CDR3 DNA reads TGTGCCAGCAGCTTAGGTGGAGACGGGTATTCACCCCTCCACTTT.

This sequence joins TRBV29-1 and TRBJ2-7; a possible D gene is TRBD2 (5 bases). The germline V and J ends were trimmed by 2 bases and 0 bases, with 11 bases remaining between them. This CDR3 is built from 14 residues. CDR1 and CDR2 from the germline V gene are SQVTM and ANQGSEA. CDR3 in amino acids: CSVEIGGSSYEQYF. The CDR3, as DNA: TGCAGCGTTGAAATCGGAGGCAGCTCCTACGAGCAGTACTTC.

This clonotype has more than one count but fewer than ten. The J gene is TRBJ2-7, the V gene TRBV7-2; D not certain. The germline CDR1 and CDR2 sequences are SGHTA and FQGNSA. The germline V and J ends were trimmed by 3 bases and 0 bases, with 6 bases remaining between them. This CDR3 region has 13 residues. The CDR3: CASSFTPSYEQYF. The CDR3 DNA reads TGTGCCAGCAGCTTTACCCCCTCCTACGAGCAGTACTTC.

V usage is TRBV28 and J usage is TRBJ1-1, with D possibly matching TRBD1 (5 bases). CDR3 length: 13 amino acids. Germline CDR1 MDHEN, CDR2 SYDVKM. The ends were cut back, 4 bases at V and 3 bases at J, with 9 bases in the middle. DNA for the CDR3: TGTGCCAGCAGTTATCTAGGGGACACTGAAGCTTTCTTT. It specifies CASSYLGDTEAFF.

This sequence joins TRBV12-3 or TRBV12-4 and TRBJ2-3, with 7 bases fitting TRBD1. V was pared by 5 bases and J by 2 bases, with 10 bases of the junction left unmatched. This CDR3 comprises 16 residues. The CDR3 bases are TGTGCCAGCAGTCACCGGGGAAGGGGGCCCACAGATACGCAGTATTTT. Translation: CASSHRGRGPTDTQYF.

This clonotype was seen repeatedly, ten times or more. V and J are TRBV12-3 or TRBV12-4 and TRBJ1-2, with 7 bases matching TRBD1. The CDR3 spans 16 residues. J gave up 0 bases and V 7 bases, and 11 bases lay outside the gene matches. CDR3 nucleotide sequence: TGTGCCAGCATTCTCGTGGGACAGACAGCTAACTATGGCTACACCTTC. It specifies CASILVGQTANYGYTF.

This clonotype came up many times. The J gene is TRBJ1-2, the V gene TRBV7-9; D remains ambiguous. This CDR3 spans 14 amino acids. Germline V gene lookup returns CDR1 SEHNR and CDR2 FQNEAQ (reference sequence). Trimming left V 1 base short and J 5 bases short, with 11 bases between. CDR3 region: CASSLGEPWYGYTF. CDR3 sequence (DNA): TGTGCCAGCAGCTTAGGGGAGCCTTGGTATGGCTACACCTTC.

The chain joins TRBV11-3 to TRBJ2-5; 12 bases align to TRBD2. Germline assignment: CDR1 SGHNT and CDR2 YENEEA. V dropped 5 bases and J dropped 5; count of bases not matched to a gene: 9. The length of the CDR3 is 16 residues. The CDR3: CASSAGTSGLGETQYF. The CDR3 DNA sequence: TGTGCCAGCAGCGCAGGGACTAGCGGGCTCGGGGAGACCCAGTACTTC.

This clonotype was seen more than once but under ten times. The rearrangement uses TRBV7-2 and TRBJ2-3; 14 nucleotides match TRBD2. Per the germline V gene, CDR1 is SGHTA and CDR2 is FQGNSA. The junction had 10 bases not matched to a gene; V was cut back by 7 bases and J by 7 bases. This CDR3 contains 16 residues. CDR3 protein: CASKGLTSGGANTQYF. The CDR3, as DNA: TGTGCCAGCAAGGGACTGACTAGCGGGGGGGCTAATACGCAGTATTTT.

V usage is TRBV4-1 and J usage is TRBJ1-2; 8 nucleotides align to TRBD1. The CDR3 covers 14 residues. V lost 3 bases to trimming and J lost 2 bases; unmatched junction nucleotides: 2. Germline loops: CDR1 MGHRA, CDR2 YSYEKL. The CDR3 DNA reads as TGCGCCAGCAGCCACCACAGGGGGAACTATGGCTACACCTTC. Translation: CASSHHRGNYGYTF.

This chain connects TRBV19 to TRBJ2-2; perhaps TRBD1 as D (6 bases). Trimming pared 3 bases from V and 4 bases from J, leaving 15 bases between. This CDR3 region has 16 residues. Germline-derived CDR1 and CDR2 are LNHDA and SQIVND (reference sequence). The chain's CDR3 is CASSILYTGTTGELFF. CDR3 in DNA: TGTGCCAGTAGTATCCTTTATACAGGGACCACCGGGGAGCTGTTTTTT.

The chain links TRBV27 to TRBJ1-2; 7 bases agree with TRBD1. CDR3 length: 14 residues. The germline V gene encodes CDR1 MNHEY and CDR2 SMNVEV (reference sequence). V was clipped by 5 bases and J by 8 bases; unmatched bases: 11. The CDR3 region has the DNA TGTGCCAGCAGTAGTGGAGGGGGCGAAGAAGGCTACACCTTC. Amino acid sequence: CASSSGGGEEGYTF.

This clonotype was counted a few times. This rearrangement joins TRBV11-2 to TRBJ2-7; D unresolved. The germline gives CDR1 SGHAT, CDR2 FQNNGV. Trimming took 1 base from V and 5 from J, leaving 15 bases between them. The CDR3 is 15 amino acids. CDR3 residues: CASSLGPRTLDEQYF. In nucleotides, the CDR3 is TGTGCCAGCAGCTTAGGACCCCGGACCCTTGACGAGCAGTACTTC.

The genes are TRBV27 and TRBJ2-2, with 7 bases aligning to TRBD2. Germline V gene lookup returns CDR1 MNHEY and CDR2 SMNVEV (reference sequence). The V and J ends lost 8 bases and 4 bases, in that order; junction bases with no gene match: 7. This CDR3 spans 14 amino acids. CDR3 residues: CASGGVWSTGELFF. CDR3 bases: TGTGCCAGCGGGGGGGTTTGGAGCACCGGGGAGCTGTTTTTT.

V gene TRBV6-2 or TRBV6-3 combines with J gene TRBJ2-3, with 10 nucleotides matching TRBD2. V was pared by 5 bases and J by 0 bases, with 8 bases of the junction left unmatched. Germline V gene lookup returns CDR1 MNHEY and CDR2 SVGEGT. The CDR3 runs to 17 residues. The CDR3 region has the DNA TGTGCCAGCAGTCAGCGGACTAGCGGATATAGCACAGATACGCAGTATTTT. Protein: CASSQRTSGYSTDTQYF.

At least ten counts were recorded for this clonotype. The chain combines TRBV7-9 with TRBJ2-1; weak D call: TRBD2 (6 bases). Per the germline V gene, CDR1 is SEHNR and CDR2 is FQNEAQ (reference sequence). The CDR3 is 13 residues long. V shed 4 bases and J shed 7 bases, with 11 bases lying between them. The CDR3 DNA follows: TGTGCCAGCAGCTCCGTTGGGGGGAATGAGCAGTTCTTC. This encodes CASSSVGGNEQFF.

J is TRBJ1-1 and V is TRBV7-2, with no clear D. CDR3 length: 14 amino acids. V lost 5 bases to trimming and J lost 6 bases, with 16 bases between them. Germline assignment: CDR1 SGHTA and CDR2 FQGNSA. The CDR3 spells CASSGTEIYAEAFF. In DNA form, the CDR3 reads TGTGCCAGCAGCGGTACGGAGATCTACGCTGAAGCTTTCTTT.

This clonotype was observed many times. This chain joins TRBV12-3 or TRBV12-4 and TRBJ1-1; 7 bases map to TRBD1. With 6 bases clipped from V and 10 bases from J, the junction kept 11 bases outside the gene matches. The CDR3 is made up of 13 amino acids. The CDR3 DNA sequence: TGTGCCAGCAGAAGGACAGGAAAATTGGTAGCTTTCTTT. Its translation: CASRRTGKLVAFF.

This sequence joins TRBV7-8 and TRBJ2-5; D is perhaps TRBD2 (6 bases). Per germline, CDR1 SGHVS and CDR2 FQNEAQ. CDR3 length equals 15 residues. V shed 1 base and J shed 2 bases, with 11 bases lying between them. The CDR3 protein is CASSLELAKQETQYF. For the CDR3, the DNA is TGTGCCAGCAGCTTAGAACTAGCAAAACAAGAGACCCAGTACTTC.

The chain joins TRBV4-3 to TRBJ2-1; no clear D gene. V was shortened by 0 bases and J by 4 bases, with 10 bases between the two germline ends. Germline loops: CDR1 LGHNA, CDR2 YSLEER. CDR3 length equals 15 residues. Here the CDR3 DNA reads TGCGCCAGCAGCCAAGATCCGAACACTTACAATGAGCAGTTCTTC. Protein product: CASSQDPNTYNEQFF.